This TCR beta chain came from a study of blood T cell repertoires in COVID-19. The wider study: The study drew acute and convalescent COVID-19 samples from the United States, Italy and Spain. Sources were T cells, B-cell-depleted T cells, or PBMCs; the material itself was cDNA or gDNA.

TCRdb keeps only in-frame clones here, not all; method: immunoSEQ multiplex PCR. The repertoire consists of approximately 270,000 clones, with approximately 83% occurring once and the leading ten covering 7.5% to 10%. Input material: peripheral blood. The receptor was isolated from a man older than 75 with acute or convalescent COVID-19.

CDR3 protein: CASSLIDLGYSPLHF. The CDR3 DNA reads TGCGCCAGCAGCTTGATTGACTTGGGTTATTCACCCCTCCACTTT. J is TRBJ1-6 and V is TRBV5-1; D not certain. The ends were cut back, 1 base at V and 8 bases at J, with 13 bases in the middle. Germline V gives CDR1 SGHRS, CDR2 YFSETQ. The CDR3 has 15 residues.